This T cell receptor beta chain was profiled in a study of CD8+CD57+ T cells in acquired aplastic anemia. Study details: The mean DNA yield obtained from sorted CD4+ and CD8+ cells came to around 3 ug. For CD4+ cells, healthy donors had an average of about 10 million reads.

Investigators profiled TCR beta VDJ and CDR3 from genomic DNA template. Via MiXCR, TCRdb re-called the reads, giving one row per CDR3 protein. The top ten clones hold approximately 3.8% of a sample with 400,000 to 450,000 distinct CDR3 sequences, roughly 68% of them seen once. About this clonotype: Its specificity is unknown. A junction boundary mismatches the germline segment, possibly from a read error.

The CDR3 sequence is 19 residues long. Germline V CDR1 and CDR2: SGHVS, FNYEAQ. Study-wide results and limits: Patients and controls were found to share fewer than 35 CD8+ CDR3 sequences. Levels of CD8+ Simpson's diversity were not significantly distinct in patients versus controls.

The TCR comes from a human donor in good health, serving as a control. Source material: sorted CD4+, CD8+, or CD8+CD57+ T cells (not recorded which) from PBMCs. The chain couples TRBV7-6 to TRBJ1-6; TRBD1 is a possible D gene (6 bases). CDR3 residues: CASSRDWSEEPGVDSPLHF. The CDR3 bases are TGTGCTAGCAGCAGAGATTGGTCCGAAGAGCCAGGGGTAGATTCACCCCTCCACTTT.